These 6 T cell receptor beta chains share one sample of origin, sequenced in a study of blood T cell repertoires in COVID-19. The method was immunoSEQ multiplex PCR; TCRdb's version includes in-frame clones alone and lacks a portion of them. Of 150,000 or so clones in the sample, around 87% were seen once. The sequenced material came from peripheral blood. The origin of the receptors is a man of 80 years or more with acute or convalescent COVID-19.

The gene calls are TRBV28 and TRBJ2-3, with 9 bases fitting TRBD1. This CDR3 is built from 16 residues. V was clipped by 6 bases and J by 5 bases; unmatched bases: 12. Per germline, CDR1 MDHEN and CDR2 SYDVKM. In nucleotides, the CDR3 is TGTGCCAGCAGCATAGGGACAGGGCCCGGGGGAGATACGCAGTATTTT. It codes for CASSIGTGPGGDTQYF. Combining the CDR3 with reference TRBV28 and TRBJ2-3 gives the whole variable domain DVKVTQSSRYLVKRTGEKVFLECVQDMDHENMFWYRQDPGLGLRLIYFSYDVKMKEKGDIPEGYSVSREKKERFSLILESASTNQTSMYLCASSIGTGPGGDTQYFGPGTRLTVL.

The V gene is TRBV12-5, the J gene TRBJ2-3, with 10 bases matching TRBD2. Germline V gene sequence: CDR1 LGHNT, CDR2 FRNRAP. Trimming took 4 bases from V and 5 from J; bases not matched to a gene: 12. The CDR3 runs to 17 residues. The CDR3 spells CASGSGLARTGEDTQYF. CDR3 in DNA: TGTGCTAGTGGTTCGGGACTAGCGAGGACTGGAGAAGATACGCAGTATTTT.

This clone was picked up a small number of times. The chain links TRBV6-5 to TRBJ1-2; 8 bases agree with TRBD1. V dropped 5 bases and J dropped 10; count of bases not matched to a gene: 12. This CDR3 contains 14 residues. Germline V gives CDR1 MNHEY, CDR2 SVGAGI. The CDR3 here is CASSLIQGARDYTF. The CDR3 nucleotides are TGTGCCAGCAGTCTAATCCAGGGGGCGCGTGACTACACCTTC.

J is TRBJ1-4 and V is TRBV6-6, with D hard to call. Trimming took off 2 bases at V and 10 bases at J, with 8 bases between the two ends. The CDR3 totals 12 residues. The germline gives CDR1 MNHNY, CDR2 SVGAGI (reference sequence). The CDR3: CASSYLAGKLFF. CDR3 bases: TGTGCCAGCAGTTACCTGGCTGGAAAACTGTTTTTT.

The genes are TRBV28 and TRBJ1-4; D is possibly TRBD1 (6 bases). Per germline, CDR1 MDHEN and CDR2 SYDVKM. The V and J ends lost 6 bases and 8 bases respectively, with 25 bases between them. This CDR3 contains 17 residues. The CDR3 protein is CASRAAYRAGAREKLFF. The CDR3 region has the DNA TGTGCCAGCAGGGCTGCCTACAGGGCCGGGGCAAGAGAAAAACTGTTTTTT.

The chain links TRBV14 to TRBJ1-1; 7 positions agree with TRBD1. CDR1 and CDR2 from the germline V gene are SGHDN and FVKESK. The CDR3 runs 15 residues. J was trimmed by 4 bases and V by 3 bases; bases with no gene match: 8. In DNA, the CDR3 is TGTGCCAGCAGCCAGATCACAGGGGTAAGCACTGAAGCTTTCTTT. It codes for CASSQITGVSTEAFF.